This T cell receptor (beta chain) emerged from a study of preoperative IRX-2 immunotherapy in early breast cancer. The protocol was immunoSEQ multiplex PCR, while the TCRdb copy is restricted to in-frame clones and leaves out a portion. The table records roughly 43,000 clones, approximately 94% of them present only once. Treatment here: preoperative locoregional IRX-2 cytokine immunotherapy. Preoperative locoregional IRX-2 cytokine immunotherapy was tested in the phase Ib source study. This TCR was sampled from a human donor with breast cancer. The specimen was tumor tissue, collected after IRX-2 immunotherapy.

This CDR3 is CASRSQGGTQYF. The CDR3 DNA reads TGTGCCAGCAGATCACAAGGGGGGACCCAGTACTTC. This chain joins TRBV28 and TRBJ2-5; a weak D match, TRBD1 (6 bases). The CDR3 totals 12 residues. V lost 6 bases and J 7 bases, leaving 12 bases between the germline ends. The germline gives CDR1 MDHEN, CDR2 SYDVKM.